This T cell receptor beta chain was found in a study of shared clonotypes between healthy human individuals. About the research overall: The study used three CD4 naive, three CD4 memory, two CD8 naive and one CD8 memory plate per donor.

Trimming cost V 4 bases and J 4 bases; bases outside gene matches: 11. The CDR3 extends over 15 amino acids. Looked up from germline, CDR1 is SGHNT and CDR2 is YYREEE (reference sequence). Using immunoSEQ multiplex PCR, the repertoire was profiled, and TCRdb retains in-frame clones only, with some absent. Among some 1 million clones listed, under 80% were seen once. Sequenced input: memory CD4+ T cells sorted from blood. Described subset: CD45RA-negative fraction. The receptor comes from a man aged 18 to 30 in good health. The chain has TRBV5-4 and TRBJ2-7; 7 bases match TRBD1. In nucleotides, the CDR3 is TGTGCCAGCAGCGCCCCGGGACAGCTAACTTACGAGCAGTACTTC. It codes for CASSAPGQLTYEQYF. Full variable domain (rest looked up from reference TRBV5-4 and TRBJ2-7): ETGVTQSPTHLIKTRGQQVTLRCSSQSGHNTVSWYQQALGQGPQFIFQYYREEENGRGNFPPRFSGLQFPNYSSELNVNALELDDSALYLCASSAPGQLTYEQYFGPGTRLTVT.